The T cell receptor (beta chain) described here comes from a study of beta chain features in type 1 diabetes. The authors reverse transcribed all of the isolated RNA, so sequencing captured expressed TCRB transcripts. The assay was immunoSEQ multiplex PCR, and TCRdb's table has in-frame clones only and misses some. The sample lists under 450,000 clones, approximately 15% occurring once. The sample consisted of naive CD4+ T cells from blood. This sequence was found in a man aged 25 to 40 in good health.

The CDR3 nucleotides are TGTGCCAGCAGCTTAAGGGGAGGCGACACTGAAGCTTTCTTT. This codes for CASSLRGGDTEAFF. The V and J genes are TRBV7-2 and TRBJ1-1, with a weak D call TRBD1 (5 bases). V was clipped by 2 bases and J by 3 bases, with 10 bases between them. CDR3 length: 14 amino acids. Germline-derived CDR1 and CDR2 are SGHTA and FQGNSA. The full variable domain, rest sourced from reference TRBV7-2 and TRBJ1-1, is GAGVSQSPSNKVTEKGKDVELRCDPISGHTALYWYRQSLGQGLEFLIYFQGNSAPDKSGLPSDRFSAERTGGSVSTLTIQRTQQEDSAVYLCASSLRGGDTEAFFGQGTRLTVV.